The TCR beta chain under discussion was sequenced for a study of cytomegalovirus exposure and HLA in healthy donors. Study-level results: In a later analysis, parvovirus B19, influenza, CMV and Epstein-Barr virus appeared linked to several top co-occurrence clusters. In a later analysis, a genetic analysis reported fewer productive-TCR N-insertions in an Asian-associated ancestry cluster than the cohort average.

On this clone itself: Its target is not known.

Researchers ran the PCR with 60 Vbeta and 13 Jbeta primers. Method: immunoSEQ multiplex PCR; TCRdb's copy keeps in-frame clones and lacks some. The table has 190,000 or so clones, 83% seen once. Each of the donors was a healthy bone marrow donor. CDR1 and CDR2 from the germline V gene are SGHVS and FQNEAQ. V shed 7 bases and J 7 bases; nucleotides not matched to a gene: 6. The CDR3 runs 13 residues. The receptor was isolated from a man over 45 in good health and CMV-seronegative. The specimen sequenced was PBMCs. The chain joins TRBV7-8 to TRBJ2-2; TRBD2 aligns across 7 bases. This chain's CDR3 is CASTPGGGGELFF. CDR3 sequence (DNA): TGTGCCAGCACTCCGGGAGGTGGCGGGGAGCTGTTTTTT.